The clone carrying this T cell receptor (beta chain) was observed a few times. The antigen remains unidentified. TCRdb reprocessed the RT-PCR reads with MiXCR, giving one entry per CDR3 protein. In the table there are around 170,000 distinct CDR3 sequences, about 11% of which are singletons. The entry originates in a study of response to subunit inactivated influenza vaccine. Study outcomes and limitations: Authors suggested seasonal influenza vaccinations each recruit few new T cells.

Looked up from germline, CDR1 is SGHRS and CDR2 is YFSETQ. The CDR3 consists of 16 residues. V was trimmed by 4 bases and J by 1 base, leaving 14 bases between them. Specimen: CD8+ T cells sorted from PBMCs, collected less than 30 months after vaccination. The chain combines TRBV5-1 with TRBJ2-2; tentative D call: TRBD1 (6 bases). This clonotype originated in a man between 45 and 75 years old who received an inactivated influenza vaccine. The CDR3 bases are TGCGCCAGCAGCGTCGGACAGTCAAGGAACACCGGGGAGCTGTTTTTT. Protein product: CASSVGQSRNTGELFF.